These 28 T cell receptor beta chains were all obtained from the same sample, sequenced in a study of human versus mouse CDR3 diversity and MHC coevolution. Assay: immunoSEQ multiplex PCR; the TCRdb copy retains only in-frame clones and omits some. The table has about 83,000 clones, 85% to 95% seen once. Sample: naive CD4+ T cells from blood. Indicated subset: CD45RO-negative CD62L-positive naive CD4 T cells. These receptors all stem from a person aged 25 to 69 in good health.

The chain is built from TRBV19 and TRBJ2-1; TRBD2 aligns across 12 bases. Trimming at V came to 7 bases and at J to 4 bases, leaving 5 bases not matched to a gene. Looked up from germline, CDR1 is LNHDA and CDR2 is SQIVND (reference sequence). The CDR3 contains 15 residues. CDR3 bases: TGTGCCAGTACTAGCGGGAGGGAGTCATACAATGAGCAGTTCTTC. Its translation: CASTSGRESYNEQFF.

This chain uses TRBV2 with TRBJ1-2; D perhaps matches TRBD1 (5 bases). Per germline, CDR1 SNHLY and CDR2 FYNNEI. The V gene lost 6 bases and the J gene lost 4 bases, with 12 bases spanning the gap. The CDR3 has 13 residues. In nucleotides, the CDR3 is TGTGCCAGCAGGGACATCTGGGCCTATGGCTACACCTTC. Translating gives CASRDIWAYGYTF.

This chain links TRBV18 with TRBJ1-2, with D possibly TRBD1 on 6 matching bases. The germline V gene encodes CDR1 KGHSH and CDR2 LQKENI. The CDR3 covers 13 residues. Deletions cut 8 bases from V and 8 bases from J, with 18 bases between. CDR3 sequence: CASDDRTARGYTF. Written as DNA, the CDR3 is TGTGCCAGCGACGACAGGACCGCTAGAGGCTACACCTTC. The entire variable domain, with the rest obtained from reference TRBV18 and TRBJ1-2, is as follows: NAGVMQNPRHLVRRRGQEARLRCSPMKGHSHVYWYRQLPEEGLKFMVYLQKENIIDESGMPKERFSAEFPKEGPSILRIQQVVRGDSAAYFCASDDRTARGYTFGSGTRLTVV.

The chain combines TRBV18 with TRBJ1-4; D gene uncertain. Trimming took 0 bases from V and 5 from J, leaving 10 bases between them. CDR3 length: 15 amino acids. The V gene's germline CDR1 is KGHSH and CDR2 LQKENI. The CDR3 reads CASSPPNSGNEKLFF. CDR3 DNA: TGTGCCAGCTCACCACCTAACAGCGGCAATGAAAAACTGTTTTTT. Looking up the rest from reference TRBV18 and TRBJ1-4 gives the full variable domain: NAGVMQNPRHLVRRRGQEARLRCSPMKGHSHVYWYRQLPEEGLKFMVYLQKENIIDESGMPKERFSAEFPKEGPSILRIQQVVRGDSAAYFCASSPPNSGNEKLFFGSGTQLSVL.

The rearrangement joins TRBV2 to TRBJ1-2; possible D gene TRBD1, 5 bases. Germline-derived CDR1 and CDR2 are SNHLY and FYNNEI. V gave up 7 bases and J gave up 0 bases, with 12 bases separating them. CDR3 length: 14 amino acids. The CDR3 DNA sequence: TGTGCCAGCACTGCGGCAGGGTCTAACTATGGCTACACCTTC. Translating it yields CASTAAGSNYGYTF.

V gene TRBV19 combines with J gene TRBJ1-6; D is unresolved. Germline V gene data show CDR1 as LNHDA and CDR2 as SQIVND (reference sequence). The CDR3 length is 12 residues. Trimming took off 11 bases at V and 0 bases at J, with 5 bases between the two ends. CDR3 in amino acids: CAAGSYNSPLHF. The CDR3 bases are TGTGCCGCGGGCTCCTATAATTCACCCCTCCACTTT.

J is TRBJ2-3 and V is TRBV30, with D possibly TRBD2 on 6 matching bases. CDR3 length: 12 residues. Germline CDR1 and CDR2: GTSNPN and SVGIG (reference sequence). Trimming took 4 bases from V and 7 from J, leaving 12 bases between them. CDR3 residues: CAWKGTPNTQYF. The CDR3 nucleotides read TGTGCCTGGAAAGGGACTCCTAATACGCAGTATTTT.

This CDR3 reads CASSITWTGHSNYGYTF. The CDR3 DNA is TGTGCCAGTAGTATTACTTGGACAGGACATTCAAACTATGGCTACACCTTC. The rearrangement joins TRBV19 to TRBJ1-2; 7 nucleotides match TRBD1. Trimming removed 3 bases from V and 2 bases from J; junction bases left unmatched: 12. Germline V gene data show CDR1 as LNHDA and CDR2 as SQIVND (reference sequence). The CDR3 runs 17 residues.

This sequence joins TRBV5-1 and TRBJ2-7, with 9 bases that match TRBD1. V lost 2 bases, J lost 5 bases, and 5 bases stayed unmatched. The CDR3 has 14 amino acids. The germline gives CDR1 SGHRS, CDR2 YFSETQ. Written as DNA, the CDR3 is TGCGCCAGCAGCTTCTCGGACAGGGGCGACGAGCAGTACTTC. Its protein is CASSFSDRGDEQYF.

The CDR3 DNA reads as TGTGCCAGCAGCACTTACAGGGGCTCGGGGGAAAAACTGTTTTTT. This translates into CASSTYRGSGEKLFF. This chain links TRBV11-2 with TRBJ1-4; TRBD1 matches at 7 bases. The CDR3 is 15 residues long. CDR1 SGHAT and CDR2 FQNNGV come from the germline V gene. V lost 5 bases, J lost 8 bases, and 11 bases stayed unmatched.

The gene calls are TRBV19 and TRBJ2-5; 7 bases agree with TRBD1. Germline CDR1 reads LNHDA; CDR2 reads SQIVND (reference sequence). The CDR3 is 15 amino acids. Losses at the gene ends were 6 bases for V and 5 bases for J; bases not matched to a gene: 12. CDR3 nucleotide sequence: TGTGCCAGTAGGACTTCCCTACAGGGGCGGGAGACCCAGTACTTC. Translating it yields CASRTSLQGRETQYF.

This clone was detected only a few times. CDR3 sequence (DNA): TGTGCCAGCAGATCGGGACAGGGGGCCTACGAGCAGTACTTC. It yields the protein CASRSGQGAYEQYF. The chain has TRBV6-1 and TRBJ2-7; 11 nucleotides match TRBD1. Losses at the gene ends were 6 bases for V and 2 bases for J; bases not matched to a gene: 3. This CDR3 spans 14 amino acids. Looked up from germline, CDR1 is MNHNS and CDR2 is SASEGT.

This sequence joins TRBV2 and TRBJ1-2; 10 bases fit TRBD1. CDR1 is SNHLY and CDR2 is FYNNEI in the germline V gene. This CDR3 spans 15 amino acids. J lost 6 bases, V lost 6 bases, and 10 bases had no gene match. As DNA, the CDR3 is TGTGCCAGCAGGGAGGACAGGGGGGTTCATCATGGCTACACCTTC. Translated: CASREDRGVHHGYTF.

The chain combines TRBV5-4 with TRBJ1-1; D might be TRBD1 (6 bases). Trimming removed 4 bases at V and 5 bases at J, with 15 bases between. This CDR3 is built from 14 residues. Germline V gene lookup returns CDR1 SGHNT and CDR2 YYREEE (reference sequence). CDR3 amino acids: CASSRRGGETEAFF. In DNA form, the CDR3 reads TGTGCCAGCAGCCGAAGGGGGGGCGAGACTGAAGCTTTCTTT.

This clone was seen only once. The CDR3 sequence: CAPHTNIQYF. CDR3 nucleotide sequence: TGTGCTCCTCACACCAACATTCAGTACTTC. The chain couples TRBV19 to TRBJ2-4; D not resolved. CDR3 length equals 10 residues. Germline CDR1 is LNHDA and CDR2 is SQIVND (reference sequence).

The chain carries TRBV5-4 and TRBJ2-1; the match to TRBD2 covers 11 bases. CDR3 size: 15 residues. The V gene end was trimmed by 0 bases and the J gene end by 8 bases; junction bases not matched to a gene: 4. Germline-derived CDR1 and CDR2 are SGHNT and YYREEE (reference sequence). The CDR3 coding sequence is TGTGCCAGCAGCTTGGTACTAGCGGGAGAGGATGAGCAGTTCTTC. It translates to CASSLVLAGEDEQFF.

J is TRBJ1-3 and V is TRBV2; 7 positions match TRBD1. The J segment lost 0 bases and the V segment lost 5 bases, leaving 7 bases of the junction unmatched. The length of the CDR3 is 16 residues. Per germline, CDR1 SNHLY and CDR2 FYNNEI. CDR3 sequence: CASSRDRGFSGNTIYF. The CDR3 coding sequence is TGTGCCAGCAGTCGGGACAGAGGTTTCTCTGGAAACACCATATATTTT.

The V gene is TRBV7-9, the J gene TRBJ1-1; 10 nucleotides match TRBD1. The CDR3 length is 17 residues. CDR1 SEHNR and CDR2 FQNEAQ come from the germline V gene (reference sequence). The V gene end was trimmed by 3 bases and the J gene end by 3 bases; junction bases not matched to a gene: 10. The CDR3 DNA is TGTGCCAGCAGCTTCCCGGGACAGGGGATTATATACACTGAAGCTTTCTTT. It yields the protein CASSFPGQGIIYTEAFF.

The chain uses TRBV2 and TRBJ2-3, with TRBD2 matching 9 bases. Trimming at V came to 7 bases and at J to 2 bases, leaving 10 bases not matched to a gene. Per germline, CDR1 SNHLY and CDR2 FYNNEI. The CDR3 is 16 amino acids. CDR3 residues: CASKETSGGLTDTQYF. The CDR3 nucleotides read TGTGCCAGCAAGGAGACTAGCGGCGGACTCACAGATACGCAGTATTTT.

The chain recombines TRBV7-2 with TRBJ2-1; 8 bases map to TRBD2. Per germline, CDR1 SGHTA and CDR2 FQGNSA. V was pared by 5 bases and J by 9 bases, with 9 bases of the junction left unmatched. This CDR3 comprises 14 residues. Written as DNA, the CDR3 is TGTGCCAGCAGCCGAGAGGTAGCGGGACCTGAGCAGTTCTTC. This encodes CASSREVAGPEQFF.

The chain has TRBV5-4 and TRBJ1-1, with 10 positions matching TRBD1. This CDR3 is 15 amino acids long. Germline CDR1 SGHNT, CDR2 YYREEE (reference sequence). V was pared by 2 bases and J by 5 bases, with 6 bases of the junction left unmatched. DNA of the CDR3: TGTGCCAGCAGCTTCGTGGGACAGGGGACGACTGAAGCTTTCTTT. Translating gives CASSFVGQGTTEAFF.

The chain employs TRBV5-1 and TRBJ2-1; 8 nucleotides line up with TRBD2. From germline, CDR1 is SGHRS and CDR2 YFSETQ. This CDR3 is 15 amino acids long. V gave up 1 base and J gave up 6 bases; unmatched junction bases: 6. The CDR3 sequence is CASSLSGGPGNEQFF. CDR3 nucleotide sequence: TGCGCCAGCAGCTTGTCGGGAGGGCCTGGCAATGAGCAGTTCTTC. Together with reference TRBV5-1 and TRBJ2-1, the CDR3 gives the full variable domain: KAGVTQTPRYLIKTRGQQVTLSCSPISGHRSVSWYQQTPGQGLQFLFEYFSETQRNKGNFPGRFSGRQFSNSRSEMNVSTLELGDSALYLCASSLSGGPGNEQFFGPGTRLTVL.

The genes are TRBV30 and TRBJ1-6; unclear D gene. Germline V gives CDR1 GTSNPN, CDR2 SVGIG (reference sequence). The CDR3 length is 14 residues. V shed 2 bases and J shed 4 bases, with 9 bases lying between them. The CDR3, as DNA: TGTGCCTGGAGTTCGACGGGTTATAATTCACCCCTCCACTTT. Protein product: CAWSSTGYNSPLHF.

The J gene is TRBJ1-1, the V gene TRBV11-2; D possibly corresponds to TRBD1 (6 bases). V lost 5 bases to trimming and J lost 6 bases, with 10 bases between them. This CDR3 has 12 amino acids. CDR1 SGHAT and CDR2 FQNNGV come from the germline V gene. In DNA form, the CDR3 reads TGTGCCAGCAGCCTTGGGGGCCCTGAAGCTTTCTTT. It specifies CASSLGGPEAFF.

The CDR3 nucleotides are TGTGCCAGCAGTTATAGCGGGGGGGCCTATGAGCAGTTCTTC. This translates into CASSYSGGAYEQFF. The chain couples TRBV6-6 to TRBJ2-1, with 11 positions matching TRBD2. CDR3 length: 14 amino acids. Germline V gives CDR1 MNHNY, CDR2 SVGAGI (reference sequence). The junction had 3 bases not matched to a gene; V was cut back by 3 bases and J by 8 bases.

This sequence joins TRBV11-1 and TRBJ2-2; TRBD2 is a possible D gene (5 bases). The germline gives CDR1 SGHAT, CDR2 FQDESV (reference sequence). There are 17 residues in the CDR3. V was clipped by 4 bases and J by 1 base, with 16 bases between them. The CDR3 reads CASSSTWEIGNTGELFF. For the CDR3, the DNA is TGTGCCAGCAGCTCCACGTGGGAGATCGGGAACACCGGGGAGCTGTTTTTT. The full variable domain, rest sourced from reference TRBV11-1 and TRBJ2-2, is EAEVAQSPRYKITEKSQAVAFWCDPISGHATLYWYRQILGQGPELLVQFQDESVVDDSQLPKDRFSAERLKGVDSTLKIQPAELGDSAMYLCASSSTWEIGNTGELFFGEGSRLTVL.

The chain is built from TRBV6-1 and TRBJ1-2, with D possibly matching TRBD1 (5 bases). Trimming took off 0 bases at V and 8 bases at J, with 19 bases between the two ends. In germline, CDR1 is MNHNS, CDR2 SASEGT. There are 16 residues in the CDR3. The CDR3 DNA reads TGTGCCAGCAGTGAAGCTCTCGCCCTCGGTCAGGGAGGCTACACCTTC. Amino acid sequence: CASSEALALGQGGYTF.

This chain connects TRBV18 to TRBJ1-1; 9 bases fit TRBD1. Trimming took 4 bases from V and 4 from J; bases not matched to a gene: 4. The CDR3 is 14 amino acids. Germline V gene sequence: CDR1 KGHSH, CDR2 LQKENI. CDR3 region: CASSQGQGVTEAFF. The CDR3 nucleotides read TGTGCCAGCTCACAGGGACAGGGTGTCACTGAAGCTTTCTTT.